The clone carrying this TCR beta chain was counted a few times. No antigen is known for it. Researchers took RNA transcripts and amplified the TCR beta CDR3 regions from them. The study used the HTBI primer set for a first-round RT-PCR of the TCR CDR3. TCRdb re-called the multiplex PCR reads through MiXCR, storing one row per CDR3 protein. The sample records hundreds of thousands of distinct CDR3 sequences, about 15% being singletons. The data were taken from a study of T cells in Graves' hyperthyroidism and ophthalmopathy. The overall study: Staff took peripheral blood when the initial diagnosis was made, before any treatment began. Findings and limits, study-wide: Separation of ophthalmopathy from stable hyperthyroidism was achieved by a 13 V-J model.

The CDR3 length is 13 residues. CDR1 and CDR2 from the germline V gene are MNHEY and SMNVEV (reference sequence). The germline V and J ends were trimmed by 6 bases and 6 bases, with 14 bases remaining between them. Disease duration under 2 months; hyperthyroidism patients were aged 18 to 65. Patients were excluded for uncontrolled infection, other autoimmune disease, pregnancy or lactation. The chain joins TRBV27 to TRBJ1-2, with D perhaps matching TRBD1 (5 bases). The sequenced material came from blood. This TCR derives from a woman between 18 and 29 years old with Graves' hyperthyroidism. The CDR3 spells CASRRGFFDGYTF. CDR3 sequence (DNA): TGTGCCAGCAGACGGGGGTTTTTTGATGGCTACACCTTC.